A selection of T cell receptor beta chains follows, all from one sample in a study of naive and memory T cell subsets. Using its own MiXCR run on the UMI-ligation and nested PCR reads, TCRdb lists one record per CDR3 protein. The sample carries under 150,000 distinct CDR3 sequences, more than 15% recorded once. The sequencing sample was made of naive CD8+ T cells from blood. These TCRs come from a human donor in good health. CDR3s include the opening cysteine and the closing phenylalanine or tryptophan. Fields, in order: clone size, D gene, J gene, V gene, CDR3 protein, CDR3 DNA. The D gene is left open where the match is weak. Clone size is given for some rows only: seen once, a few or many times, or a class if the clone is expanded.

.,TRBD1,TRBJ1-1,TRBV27,CASSLTGVFSNTEAFF,TGTGCCAGCAGTTTAACAGGGGTTTTTTCGAACACTGAAGCTTTCTTT
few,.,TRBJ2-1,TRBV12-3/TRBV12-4,CASRAHLGQVKPQFF,TGTGCCAGCCGAGCCCACCTGGGGCAAGTAAAGCCTCAGTTCTTC
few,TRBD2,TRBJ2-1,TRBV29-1,CSVEGYLAGGPVSYNEQFF,TGCAGCGTTGAGGGGTATCTAGCGGGAGGGCCTGTGTCCTACAATGAGCAGTTCTTC
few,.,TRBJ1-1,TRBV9,CASRDDGMNTEAFF,TGTGCCAGCAGAGACGACGGAATGAACACTGAAGCTTTCTTT
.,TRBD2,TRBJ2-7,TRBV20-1,CSARDLQGTSGTYEQYF,TGCAGTGCTAGAGATCTACAAGGGACTAGCGGGACCTACGAGCAGTACTTC
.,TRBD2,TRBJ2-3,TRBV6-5,CASSLKAGGSADTQYF,TGTGCCAGCAGTCTCAAAGCGGGAGGGAGCGCAGATACGCAGTATTTT
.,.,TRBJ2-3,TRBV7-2,CASSFLLYTDTQYF,TGTGCCAGCAGCTTTTTACTATACACAGATACGCAGTATTTT
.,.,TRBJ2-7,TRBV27,CASSWGSEQYF,TGTGCCAGCAGCTGGGGTTCCGAGCAGTACTTC
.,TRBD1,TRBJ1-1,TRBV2,CASREDRQYTEAFF,TGTGCCAGCAGAGAGGACAGGCAATACACTGAAGCTTTCTTT
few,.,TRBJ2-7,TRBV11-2,CASSLESVTYEQYF,TGTGCCAGCAGCTTAGAGAGCGTAACCTACGAGCAGTACTTC
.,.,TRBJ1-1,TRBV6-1,CASLGPLGGYEAFF,TGTGCCAGCCTCGGACCCCTGGGGGGTTATGAAGCTTTCTTT
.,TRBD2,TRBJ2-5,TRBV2,CASSEGGRGSQETQYF,TGTGCCAGCAGTGAAGGGGGGAGGGGAAGCCAAGAGACCCAGTACTTC
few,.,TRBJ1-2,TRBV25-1,CASSGEGYTF,TGTGCCAGCAGTGGAGAAGGCTACACCTTC
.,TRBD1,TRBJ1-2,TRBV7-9,CASSNGQAPNYGYTF,TGTGCCAGCAGCAACGGACAGGCCCCTAACTATGGCTACACCTTC
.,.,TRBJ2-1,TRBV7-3,CASSLRVTDEQFF,TGTGCCAGCAGCTTACGGGTCACGGATGAGCAGTTCTTC